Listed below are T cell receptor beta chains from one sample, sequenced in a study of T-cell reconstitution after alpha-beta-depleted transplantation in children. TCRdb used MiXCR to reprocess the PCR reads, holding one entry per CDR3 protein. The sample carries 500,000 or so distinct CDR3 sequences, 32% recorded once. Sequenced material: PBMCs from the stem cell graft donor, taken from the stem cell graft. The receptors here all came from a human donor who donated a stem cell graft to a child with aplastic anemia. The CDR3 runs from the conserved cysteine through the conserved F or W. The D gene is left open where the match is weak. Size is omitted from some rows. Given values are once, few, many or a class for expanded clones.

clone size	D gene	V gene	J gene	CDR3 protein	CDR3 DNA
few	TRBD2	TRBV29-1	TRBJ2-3	CSVDLGGRGTDTQYF	TGCAGCGTCGACTTAGGCGGGAGAGGCACAGATACGCAGTATTTT
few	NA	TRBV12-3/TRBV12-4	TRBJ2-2	CASSWDVPGTGELFF	TGTGCCAGCAGTTGGGACGTGCCGGGCACCGGGGAGCTGTTTTTT
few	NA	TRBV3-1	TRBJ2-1	CASSQDRSGNSYNEQFF	TGTGCCAGCAGCCAAGATCGGAGCGGAAACTCCTACAATGAGCAGTTCTTC
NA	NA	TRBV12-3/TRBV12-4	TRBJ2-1	CASSFEDGRSWQFF	TGTGCCAGCAGTTTTGAGGACGGGCGCAGCTGGCAGTTCTTC
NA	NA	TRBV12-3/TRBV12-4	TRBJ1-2	CASSLSPGYGYTF	TGTGCCAGCAGTTTAAGCCCAGGGTACGGCTACACCTTC
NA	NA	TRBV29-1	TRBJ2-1	CSVVSGRIYNEQFF	TGCAGCGTTGTGTCGGGACGGATATACAATGAGCAGTTCTTC
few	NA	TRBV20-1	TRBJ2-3	CSASRLIFAGSGTDTQYF	TGCAGTGCTAGTCGGCTTATTTTTGCGGGATCGGGCACAGATACGCAGTATTTT
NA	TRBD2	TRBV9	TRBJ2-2	CASSVGTSGTGELFF	TGTGCCAGCAGCGTAGGGACTAGCGGCACCGGGGAGCTGTTTTTT
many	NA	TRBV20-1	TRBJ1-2	CSAGRVKGGYTF	TGCAGTGCTGGGAGGGTGAAAGGTGGCTACACCTTC
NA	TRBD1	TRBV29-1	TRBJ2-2	CSVDARDRGTGELFF	TGCAGCGTTGACGCCCGGGACAGGGGGACCGGGGAGCTGTTTTTT
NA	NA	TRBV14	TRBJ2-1	CASSQALRLPYNEQFF	TGTGCCAGCAGCCAAGCGTTGCGGCTACCCTACAATGAGCAGTTCTTC
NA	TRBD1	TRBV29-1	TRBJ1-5	CSASLGTGSNQPQHF	TGCAGCGCCAGCCTTGGGACAGGGAGCAATCAGCCCCAGCATTTT
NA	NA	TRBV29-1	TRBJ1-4	CSVGINEKLFF	TGCAGCGTCGGGATTAATGAAAAACTGTTTTTT
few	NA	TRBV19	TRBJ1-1	CASSIHEMNTEAFF	TGTGCCAGTAGTATCCATGAAATGAACACTGAAGCTTTCTTT
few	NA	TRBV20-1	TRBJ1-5	CSARMDSNQPQHF	TGCAGTGCTAGAATGGATAGCAATCAGCCCCAGCATTTT
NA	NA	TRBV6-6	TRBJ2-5	CASSPVEAQYF	TGTGCCAGCAGTCCTGTGGAGGCCCAGTACTTC
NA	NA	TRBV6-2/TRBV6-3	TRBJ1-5	CASRSQGSHSNQPQHF	TGTGCCAGCAGATCCCAAGGCAGTCATAGCAATCAGCCCCAGCATTTT
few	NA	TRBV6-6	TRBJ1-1	CASSYRGHTEAFF	TGTGCCAGCAGTTATCGGGGACACACTGAAGCTTTCTTT
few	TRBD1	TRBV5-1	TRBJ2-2	CASSVRTGLGSGELFF	TGCGCCAGCAGCGTACGGACAGGGCTTGGAAGCGGGGAGCTGTTTTTT
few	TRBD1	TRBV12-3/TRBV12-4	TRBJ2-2	CASSRDRGFTGELFF	TGTGCCAGCAGTCGGGACAGGGGATTCACCGGGGAGCTGTTTTTT
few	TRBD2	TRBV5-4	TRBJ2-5	CASSRSTSGFTEETQYF	TGTGCCAGCAGCCGATCGACTAGCGGGTTTACCGAAGAGACCCAGTACTTC
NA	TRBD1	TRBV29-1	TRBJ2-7	CSVDGTGDYEQYF	TGCAGCGTTGATGGGACAGGCGACTACGAGCAGTACTTC
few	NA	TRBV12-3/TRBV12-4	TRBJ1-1	CASSPQGRTEAFF	TGTGCCAGTAGTCCCCAGGGGCGGACTGAAGCTTTCTTT
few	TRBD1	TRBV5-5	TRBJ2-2	CASSDQGATYTGELFF	TGTGCCAGCAGCGACCAGGGGGCCACGTACACCGGGGAGCTGTTTTTT
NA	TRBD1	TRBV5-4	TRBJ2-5	CASSSRQGDQETQYF	TGTGCCAGCAGCTCCCGACAGGGGGACCAAGAGACCCAGTACTTC
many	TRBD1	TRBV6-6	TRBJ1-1	CASRGQVNTEAFF	TGTGCCAGCAGGGGACAGGTCAACACTGAAGCTTTCTTT
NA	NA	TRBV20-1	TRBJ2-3	CSAKRLDTDTQYF	TGCAGTGCAAAACGACTAGATACAGATACGCAGTATTTT
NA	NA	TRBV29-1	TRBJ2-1	CSVDTGTSYNEQFF	TGCAGCGTTGACACCGGGACCTCCTACAATGAGCAGTTCTTC
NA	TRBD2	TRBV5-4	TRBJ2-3	CASSLGHAGATDTQYF	TGTGCCAGCAGTTTGGGCCATGCGGGAGCCACAGATACGCAGTATTTT
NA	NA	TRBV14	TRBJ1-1	CASSQDMGEGNTEAFF	TGTGCCAGCAGCCAAGATATGGGGGAGGGGAACACTGAAGCTTTCTTT
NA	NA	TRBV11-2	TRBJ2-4	CASSFLSGAIGNIQYF	TGTGCCAGCAGCTTTCTATCTGGAGCTATTGGAAACATTCAGTACTTC
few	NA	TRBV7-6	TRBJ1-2	CASSSAGNYGYTF	TGTGCCAGCAGCTCAGCGGGGAACTATGGCTACACCTTC
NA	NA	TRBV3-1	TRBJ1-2	CASSQETALCYGYTF	TGTGCCAGCAGCCAAGAGACAGCCCTATGCTATGGCTACACCTTC
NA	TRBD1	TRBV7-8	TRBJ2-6	CASSTQGAPSSGANVLTF	TGTGCCAGCAGCACTCAGGGGGCACCGAGCTCTGGGGCCAACGTCCTGACTTTC
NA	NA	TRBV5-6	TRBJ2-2	CASSPGGRTGELFF	TGTGCCAGCAGCCCCGGGGGGCGGACCGGGGAGCTGTTTTTT